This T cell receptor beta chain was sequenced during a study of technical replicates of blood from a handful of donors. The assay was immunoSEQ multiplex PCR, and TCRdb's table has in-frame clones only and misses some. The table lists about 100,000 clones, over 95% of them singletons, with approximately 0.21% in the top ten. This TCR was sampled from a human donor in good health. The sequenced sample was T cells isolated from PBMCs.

The CDR3 DNA is TGTGCCAGCAGTATCGACAGGGTGTACACTGAAGCTTTCTTT. Amino acid sequence: CASSIDRVYTEAFF. V usage is TRBV6-5 and J usage is TRBJ1-1; 7 nucleotides align to TRBD1. The CDR3 is made up of 14 amino acids. Looked up from germline, CDR1 is MNHEY and CDR2 is SVGAGI. The ends lost 5 bases at V and 3 bases at J; junction bases unmatched: 6.